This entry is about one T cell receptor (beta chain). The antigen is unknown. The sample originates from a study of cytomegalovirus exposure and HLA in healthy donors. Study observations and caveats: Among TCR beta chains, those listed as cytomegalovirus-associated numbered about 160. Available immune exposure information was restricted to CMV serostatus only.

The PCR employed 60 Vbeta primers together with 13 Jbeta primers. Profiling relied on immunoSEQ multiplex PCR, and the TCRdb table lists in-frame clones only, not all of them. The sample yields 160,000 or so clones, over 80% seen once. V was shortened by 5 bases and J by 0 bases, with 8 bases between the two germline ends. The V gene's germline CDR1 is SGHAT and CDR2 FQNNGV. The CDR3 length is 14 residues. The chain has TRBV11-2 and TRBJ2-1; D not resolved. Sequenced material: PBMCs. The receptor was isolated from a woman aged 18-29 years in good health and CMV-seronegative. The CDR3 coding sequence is TGTGCCAGCAGCCTAGGTAGCTCCTACAATGAGCAGTTCTTC. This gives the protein CASSLGSSYNEQFF.